The rows below give T cell receptor beta chains drawn from one sample of a study of breast tumors, draining lymph nodes, adjacent tissues. TCRdb re-called the multiplex PCR reads with MiXCR, one entry per CDR3 protein. The table records fewer than 150,000 distinct CDR3 sequences, over 20% of them present only once. The sample was axillary lymph node tissue. The receptors here all came from a female donor with breast cancer. Some clones in this sample may be carry-over from other donors' samples. The CDR3 runs from the conserved cysteine through the conserved F or W. The D gene is left open where the match is weak. Some rows have no size entry. The others give once, few or many, or a class for an expanded clone.

d_call: TRBD1
j_call: TRBJ1-2
clone_size: many
v_call: TRBV3-1
cdr3_nt: TGTGCCAGCAGCCCCCAGGGACAGGGGTTCTATGGCTACACCTTC
cdr3_aa: CASSPQGQGFYGYTF

d_call: NA
j_call: TRBJ2-5
clone_size: many
v_call: TRBV24-1
cdr3_nt: TGTGCCACCAGTGAGGCCGGGACCGAAGAGACCCAGTACTTC
cdr3_aa: CATSEAGTEETQYF

d_call: NA
j_call: TRBJ2-5
clone_size: NA
v_call: TRBV27
cdr3_nt: TGTGCCAGCAGTTTATATCCAGACCCTCAAGAGACCCAGTACTTC
cdr3_aa: CASSLYPDPQETQYF

d_call: NA
j_call: TRBJ2-5
clone_size: many
v_call: TRBV7-7
cdr3_nt: TGTGCTAGCAGCTCCCGGACCACGGGGACCCAGTACTTC
cdr3_aa: CASSSRTTGTQYF

d_call: NA
j_call: TRBJ2-1
clone_size: NA
v_call: TRBV3-1
cdr3_nt: TGTGCCAGCAGCCAAGGAGGGGGGAATGAGCAGCTCTTC
cdr3_aa: CASSQGGGNEQLF

d_call: NA
j_call: TRBJ1-4
clone_size: many
v_call: TRBV9
cdr3_nt: TGTGCCAGCAGCTACTCTGCAGAATATAATGAAAAACTGTTTTTT
cdr3_aa: CASSYSAEYNEKLFF

d_call: NA
j_call: TRBJ2-7
clone_size: many
v_call: TRBV4-1
cdr3_nt: TGCGCCAGCAGCCAAGCCCAGCAACCCTACGAGCAGTACTTC
cdr3_aa: CASSQAQQPYEQYF

d_call: TRBD1
j_call: TRBJ1-2
clone_size: many
v_call: TRBV20-1
cdr3_nt: TGCAGTGCTATCTACCGGACAGGGGGTAACTATGGCTACACCTTC
cdr3_aa: CSAIYRTGGNYGYTF

d_call: NA
j_call: TRBJ2-1
clone_size: many
v_call: TRBV9
cdr3_nt: TGTGCCAGCGGGGCCTGGGGCAATGAGCAGTTCTTC
cdr3_aa: CASGAWGNEQFF

d_call: NA
j_call: TRBJ2-7
clone_size: many
v_call: TRBV24-1
cdr3_nt: TGTGCCACCAGCCAGGACCCCTACGAGCAGTACTTC
cdr3_aa: CATSQDPYEQYF

d_call: TRBD1
j_call: TRBJ2-5
clone_size: many
v_call: TRBV4-1
cdr3_nt: TGCGCCAGCAGCCAAACAGGGGGCGCGTATTTAGAGACCCAGTACTTC
cdr3_aa: CASSQTGGAYLETQYF

d_call: NA
j_call: TRBJ1-6
clone_size: many
v_call: TRBV27
cdr3_nt: TGTGCCAGCAGTCCGGGGACGGAAAATTCACCCCTCCACTTT
cdr3_aa: CASSPGTENSPLHF

d_call: NA
j_call: TRBJ2-7
clone_size: many
v_call: TRBV4-2
cdr3_nt: TGTGCCAGCAGCCAAGTGGGTAGCGGCGGATCGCACTACGAGCAGTACTTC
cdr3_aa: CASSQVGSGGSHYEQYF

d_call: TRBD2
j_call: TRBJ2-1
clone_size: many
v_call: TRBV9
cdr3_nt: TGTGCCAGCAGCGTATGGGGGGGAGGGAATGAGCAGTTCTTC
cdr3_aa: CASSVWGGGNEQFF

d_call: NA
j_call: TRBJ1-3
clone_size: many
v_call: TRBV7-6
cdr3_nt: TGTGCCAGCAGCGCAGACGGAAACACCATATATTTT
cdr3_aa: CASSADGNTIYF

d_call: NA
j_call: TRBJ1-3
clone_size: NA
v_call: TRBV10-3
cdr3_nt: TGTGCCATCAGTGAACAGGGAAATTTTGGAAACACCATATATTTT
cdr3_aa: CAISEQGNFGNTIYF

d_call: TRBD2
j_call: TRBJ2-1
clone_size: many
v_call: TRBV7-3
cdr3_nt: TGTGCCAGCAGCTTAAACGGGAGGGCCTCCAATGAGCAGTTCTTC
cdr3_aa: CASSLNGRASNEQFF

d_call: NA
j_call: TRBJ2-3
clone_size: many
v_call: TRBV27
cdr3_nt: TGTGCCAGCAGTTTAACCTTAGGAGATACGCAGTATTTT
cdr3_aa: CASSLTLGDTQYF

d_call: TRBD1
j_call: TRBJ1-2
clone_size: many
v_call: TRBV12-3/TRBV12-4
cdr3_nt: TGTGCCAGCAGTTCTCTCAGGGGGTTTGGCTACACCTTC
cdr3_aa: CASSSLRGFGYTF

d_call: TRBD2
j_call: TRBJ2-3
clone_size: NA
v_call: TRBV9
cdr3_nt: TGTGCCAGCAGCGAGCGATCCGGGACTAGCGGGAGTTATGCCGATACGCAGTATTTT
cdr3_aa: CASSERSGTSGSYADTQYF

d_call: TRBD1
j_call: TRBJ1-5
clone_size: many
v_call: TRBV20-1
cdr3_nt: TGCAGTGCTGGACAGGGTGGGGGTCAGCCCCAGCATTTT
cdr3_aa: CSAGQGGGQPQHF

d_call: TRBD2
j_call: TRBJ2-5
clone_size: NA
v_call: TRBV5-1
cdr3_nt: TGCGCCAGCAGCTCCGGGACTAGCGGGATAGAGACCCAGTACTTC
cdr3_aa: CASSSGTSGIETQYF

d_call: TRBD1
j_call: TRBJ1-5
clone_size: many
v_call: TRBV7-8
cdr3_nt: TGTGCCAGCAGCTCCACCCTGACAGGGAATCAGCCCCAGCATTTT
cdr3_aa: CASSSTLTGNQPQHF

d_call: NA
j_call: TRBJ1-4
clone_size: NA
v_call: TRBV18
cdr3_nt: TGTGCCAGCTCACCGGCCGTTTCTGCAACTAATGAAAAACTGTTTTTT
cdr3_aa: CASSPAVSATNEKLFF

d_call: TRBD1
j_call: TRBJ1-5
clone_size: many
v_call: TRBV7-2
cdr3_nt: TGTGCCAGCAGCTTAGTCGGGGGGTCAGGGGGCAGTCAGCCCCAGCATTTT
cdr3_aa: CASSLVGGSGGSQPQHF

d_call: NA
j_call: TRBJ2-3
clone_size: many
v_call: TRBV10-1
cdr3_nt: TGCGCCAGCAGTGTGCAGGGTAGGGGTACGCAGTATTTT
cdr3_aa: CASSVQGRGTQYF

d_call: TRBD1
j_call: TRBJ2-2
clone_size: many
v_call: TRBV19
cdr3_nt: TGTGCCAGTAGTGACAGGGGTGGCACCGGGGAGCTGTTTTTT
cdr3_aa: CASSDRGGTGELFF

d_call: TRBD1
j_call: TRBJ1-3
clone_size: NA
v_call: TRBV5-1
cdr3_nt: TGCGCCAGCAGCTTATCTCCGGGACAGGGGATCGGAAACACCATATATTTT
cdr3_aa: CASSLSPGQGIGNTIYF

d_call: NA
j_call: TRBJ1-5
clone_size: NA
v_call: TRBV28
cdr3_nt: TGTGCCAGCCCGAGATGCGGTCAGCCCCAGCATTTT
cdr3_aa: CASPRCGQPQHF

d_call: TRBD2
j_call: TRBJ2-7
clone_size: NA
v_call: TRBV6-2/TRBV6-3
cdr3_nt: TGTGCCAGCAGAAGCGGGAGTACCTACGAGCAGTACTTC
cdr3_aa: CASRSGSTYEQYF

d_call: TRBD2
j_call: TRBJ2-3
clone_size: many
v_call: TRBV20-1
cdr3_nt: TGCAGTGCTAGTGGGGCTAGCGGGAAGGCAGATACGCAGTATTTT
cdr3_aa: CSASGASGKADTQYF

d_call: NA
j_call: TRBJ2-7
clone_size: many
v_call: TRBV6-2/TRBV6-3
cdr3_nt: TGTGCCAGCAGTCTCGGCGCGTCCTACGAGCAGTACTTC
cdr3_aa: CASSLGASYEQYF

d_call: TRBD1
j_call: TRBJ1-6
clone_size: many
v_call: TRBV19
cdr3_nt: TGTGCCAGTAGTAGGGCAGCAGGGGGCGGCCCGGCGAATTCACCCCTCCACTTT
cdr3_aa: CASSRAAGGGPANSPLHF

d_call: NA
j_call: TRBJ2-5
clone_size: many
v_call: TRBV7-2
cdr3_nt: TGTGCCAGCAGCTTAGGGGGGGCCTACCAAGAGACCCAGTACTTC
cdr3_aa: CASSLGGAYQETQYF

d_call: NA
j_call: TRBJ2-1
clone_size: many
v_call: TRBV7-9
cdr3_nt: TGTGCCAGCGAGGGCTCGGGAAGGTCCTACAATGAGCAGTTCTTC
cdr3_aa: CASEGSGRSYNEQFF

d_call: TRBD2
j_call: TRBJ2-1
clone_size: many
v_call: TRBV5-1
cdr3_nt: TGCGCCAGCAGCTCGACTAGCGGGAGATCCCCTGAGCAGTTCTTC
cdr3_aa: CASSSTSGRSPEQFF

d_call: TRBD1
j_call: TRBJ1-2
clone_size: many
v_call: TRBV12-5
cdr3_nt: TGTGCTAGTGGTTCCCAGACAGGGGATCATCTCTATGGCTACACCTTC
cdr3_aa: CASGSQTGDHLYGYTF

d_call: NA
j_call: TRBJ1-2
clone_size: many
v_call: TRBV5-6
cdr3_nt: TGTGCCAGCAGCTTCGGGGGGGCCTATGGCTACACCTTC
cdr3_aa: CASSFGGAYGYTF

d_call: TRBD1
j_call: TRBJ1-2
clone_size: many
v_call: TRBV5-6
cdr3_nt: TGTGCCAGCAGCGGTACCGGGACAGGGTATGGCTACACCTTC
cdr3_aa: CASSGTGTGYGYTF

d_call: NA
j_call: TRBJ2-3
clone_size: many
v_call: TRBV4-1
cdr3_nt: TGCGCCAGCAGCCAGGCGGGAAGCACAGATACGCAGTATTTT
cdr3_aa: CASSQAGSTDTQYF

d_call: NA
j_call: TRBJ2-7
clone_size: many
v_call: TRBV12-3/TRBV12-4
cdr3_nt: TGTGCCAGCAGTATCTTGGGGGCTGCCTCCTACGAGCAGTACTTC
cdr3_aa: CASSILGAASYEQYF

d_call: NA
j_call: TRBJ1-2
clone_size: many
v_call: TRBV5-1
cdr3_nt: TGCGCCAGCAGCTTGACAGGGAGCTATGGCTACACCTTC
cdr3_aa: CASSLTGSYGYTF

d_call: NA
j_call: TRBJ1-5
clone_size: many
v_call: TRBV20-1
cdr3_nt: TGCAGTGCTAGGTCCCGGGGGAGTCCGGGCAATCAGCCCCAGCATTTT
cdr3_aa: CSARSRGSPGNQPQHF

d_call: TRBD2
j_call: TRBJ2-7
clone_size: many
v_call: TRBV7-2
cdr3_nt: TGTGCCAGCAGATCGGGGACTAGCGGGCCCCGGAAGTACTTC
cdr3_aa: CASRSGTSGPRKYF

d_call: TRBD2
j_call: TRBJ2-1
clone_size: NA
v_call: TRBV20-1
cdr3_nt: TGCAGTGCTCATAGCGGGAGCCGGGGGAATGAGCAGTTCTTC
cdr3_aa: CSAHSGSRGNEQFF